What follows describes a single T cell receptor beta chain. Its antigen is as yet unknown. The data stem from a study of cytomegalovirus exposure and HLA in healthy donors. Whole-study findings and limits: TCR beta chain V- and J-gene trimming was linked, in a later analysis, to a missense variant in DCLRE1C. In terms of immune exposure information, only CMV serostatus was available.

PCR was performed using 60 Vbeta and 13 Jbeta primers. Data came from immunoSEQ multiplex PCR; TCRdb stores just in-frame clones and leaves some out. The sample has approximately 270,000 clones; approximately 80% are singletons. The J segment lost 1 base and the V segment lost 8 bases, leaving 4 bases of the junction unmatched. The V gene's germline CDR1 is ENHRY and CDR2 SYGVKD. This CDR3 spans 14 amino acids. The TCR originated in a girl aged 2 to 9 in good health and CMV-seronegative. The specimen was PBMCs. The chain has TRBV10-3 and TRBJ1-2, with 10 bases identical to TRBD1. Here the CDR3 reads CAIRGTGVNYGYTF. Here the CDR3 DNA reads TGTGCCATCCGCGGGACAGGGGTTAACTATGGCTACACCTTC.